One sample yielded the 18 T cell receptor beta chains listed below, sequenced in a study of T cells after yellow fever vaccination. TCRdb used MiXCR to reprocess the 5' RACE reads, holding one entry per CDR3 protein. This sample carries hundreds of thousands of distinct CDR3 sequences, over 9% of them seen once, and the ten largest clones take about 15%. The sequences come from PBMCs, collected on the day of the yellow fever booster vaccination. Receptors originate from a man aged 30 to 39 who received the YFV17D yellow fever vaccine.

This clonotype has just a few counts. V and J are TRBV2 and TRBJ1-1, with D unclear. CDR3 length equals 13 residues. V lost 6 bases and J 7 bases, leaving 15 bases between the germline ends. The V gene's germline CDR1 is SNHLY and CDR2 FYNNEI. CDR3: CASRVTGVGEAFF. In DNA form, the CDR3 reads TGTGCCAGCAGGGTGACCGGAGTGGGTGAAGCTTTCTTT.

V is TRBV20-1 and J is TRBJ1-2, with unresolved D. The CDR3 loop spans 11 amino acids. Deletions cut 5 bases from V and 4 bases from J, with 8 bases between. The germline gives CDR1 DFQATT, CDR2 SNEGSKA (reference sequence). CDR3 residues: CSAFRLYGYTF. In DNA form, the CDR3 reads TGCAGTGCTTTTAGACTCTATGGCTACACCTTC.

This clonotype was counted a few times. The chain employs TRBV11-2 and TRBJ2-7; 12 bases are shared with TRBD2. Trimming cost V 3 bases and J 7 bases; bases outside gene matches: 10. The CDR3 contains 16 residues. Germline V gene lookup returns CDR1 SGHAT and CDR2 FQNNGV. CDR3 amino acids: CASSFSELAGGGEQYF. The CDR3 DNA sequence: TGTGCCAGCAGCTTTAGTGAACTAGCGGGAGGTGGTGAGCAGTACTTC.

The genes are TRBV30 and TRBJ1-3; no clear D. Per germline, CDR1 GTSNPN and CDR2 SVGIG (reference sequence). Trimming shortened V by 5 bases and J by 0 bases, and 11 bases separated the two germline ends. The CDR3 consists of 14 residues. CDR3 amino acids: CAWGPGTSGNTIYF. CDR3 nucleotide sequence: TGTGCCTGGGGGCCGGGCACCTCTGGAAACACCATATATTTT.

The J gene is TRBJ1-1, the V gene TRBV28; D is ambiguous. Germline CDR1 reads MDHEN; CDR2 reads SYDVKM. The CDR3 is made up of 13 amino acids. The ends were cut back, 5 bases at V and 3 bases at J, with 10 bases in the middle. The CDR3 DNA follows: TGTGCCAGCAGTAGGTCTGCCTACACTGAAGCTTTCTTT. It yields the protein CASSRSAYTEAFF.

The gene calls are TRBV29-1 and TRBJ2-2; D call uncertain. Germline assignment: CDR1 SQVTM and CDR2 ANQGSEA. V was pared by 4 bases and J by 7 bases, with 7 bases between. The CDR3 covers 11 residues. CDR3 DNA sequence: TGCAGCGTTGTTTGGTTCGGGGAGCTGTTTTTT. Its translation is CSVVWFGELFF.

The table lists this clonotype with a few counts. The genes are TRBV7-2 and TRBJ2-7; 7 bases map to TRBD2. CDR3 length equals 15 residues. The V gene's germline CDR1 is SGHTA and CDR2 FQGNSA. V trimming: 4 bases; J trimming: 0 bases; junction bases outside the gene matches: 6. The CDR3 region is CASSSLGRPSYEQYF. The CDR3 DNA reads as TGTGCCAGCAGCTCGCTCGGGAGGCCCTCCTACGAGCAGTACTTC.

This chain uses TRBV20-1 with TRBJ2-7, with D uncertain. The CDR3 is 11 residues long. Germline CDR1 and CDR2: DFQATT and SNEGSKA (reference sequence). V lost 3 bases and J lost 4, with 7 bases in between. The CDR3 loop is CSASRYYEQYF. CDR3 coding DNA: TGCAGTGCTAGTCGTTATTACGAGCAGTACTTC.

The chain couples TRBV29-1 to TRBJ2-3; no reliable D call. CDR3 length: 10 residues. Germline assignment: CDR1 SQVTM and CDR2 ANQGSEA. Trimming took off 3 bases at V and 11 bases at J, with 9 bases between the two ends. CDR3 residues: CSVDSTWQYF. DNA for the CDR3: TGCAGCGTTGACTCGACGTGGCAGTATTTT.

This clonotype was observed at least ten times. This chain connects TRBV7-2 to TRBJ2-5; the match to TRBD2 covers 10 bases. The CDR3 runs to 15 residues. Germline V gene sequence: CDR1 SGHTA, CDR2 FQGNSA. V shed 5 bases, J shed 5 bases, and the junction held 8 bases outside the gene matches. The CDR3, as DNA: TGTGCCAGCAGCAATCTAGCGGGAGTTGGGGAGACCCAGTACTTC. The encoded protein is CASSNLAGVGETQYF.

V is TRBV28 and J is TRBJ2-4, with D unclear. Trimming shortened V by 3 bases and J by 7 bases, and 7 bases separated the two germline ends. Germline V lookup: CDR1 MDHEN, CDR2 SYDVKM. This CDR3 comprises 12 residues. The CDR3 DNA is TGTGCCAGCAGTTTGGCGATGAACATTCAGTACTTC. It specifies CASSLAMNIQYF.

The chain combines TRBV7-9 with TRBJ2-1; no firm D call. The CDR3 length is 12 residues. The germline CDR1 and CDR2 sequences are SEHNR and FQNEAQ (reference sequence). The ends were cut back, 5 bases at V and 10 bases at J, with 12 bases in the middle. CDR3 amino acids: CASSQGLGEQFF. In DNA form, the CDR3 reads TGTGCCAGCAGCCAAGGATTAGGGGAGCAGTTCTTC.

This clonotype was seen only a few times. Germline is not matched at one junction end, which may reflect a read error. The chain couples TRBV28 to TRBJ2-7; 11 positions match TRBD2. Germline-derived CDR1 and CDR2 are MDHEN and SYDVKM. The CDR3 has 11 residues. The CDR3 coding sequence is TGTGCCAGCAGTTTGATGGGACTAGCGGTTTTC. This codes for CASSLMGLAVF.

The chain recombines TRBV19 with TRBJ2-1; unclear D gene. Germline values: CDR1 LNHDA, CDR2 SQIVND (reference sequence). V lost 6 bases and J 0 bases, leaving 9 bases between the germline ends. This CDR3 has 14 residues. In DNA, the CDR3 is TGTGCCAGTAGCCCCGAGGTCTCCTACAATGAGCAGTTCTTC. As protein: CASSPEVSYNEQFF.

This clonotype was observed a few times. This chain uses TRBV29-1 with TRBJ2-3; D is unresolved. Trimming removed 7 bases at V and 1 base at J, with 12 bases between. CDR3 length: 13 residues. Germline CDR1 reads SQVTM; CDR2 reads ANQGSEA. CDR3 in DNA: TGCAGCGCTATCGGATCGGGCACAGATACGCAGTATTTT. Protein sequence: CSAIGSGTDTQYF.

The V and J genes are TRBV5-1 and TRBJ1-4, with D maybe TRBD1 (5 bases). V lost 3 bases and J 4 bases, leaving 16 bases between the germline ends. Germline V gene lookup returns CDR1 SGHRS and CDR2 YFSETQ. This CDR3 spans 16 amino acids. In nucleotides, the CDR3 is TGCGCCAGCAGCTCCCCTCGGGACGGAAATAATGAAAAACTGTTTTTT. Translation: CASSSPRDGNNEKLFF.

This clonotype was counted ten times or more. The junction departs from the called germline gene at one end, perhaps through a read error. The rearrangement joins TRBV7-2 to TRBJ1-5; D call uncertain. CDR1 is SGHTA, CDR2 FQGNSA, per germline. The CDR3 extends over 15 amino acids. The DNA of the CDR3 is TGCGCCAGCAGCTTGGGAGGAATTAGCAATCAGCCCCAGCATTTT. Its protein product is CASSLGGISNQPQHF.

The V and J genes are TRBV27 and TRBJ2-1; no clear D. V was shortened by 2 bases and J by 3 bases, with 8 bases between the two germline ends. CDR3 length: 14 amino acids. From germline, CDR1 is MNHEY and CDR2 SMNVEV (reference sequence). This CDR3 is CASSLIGDYNEQFF. As DNA, the CDR3 is TGTGCCAGCAGTTTAATCGGCGACTACAATGAGCAGTTCTTC.